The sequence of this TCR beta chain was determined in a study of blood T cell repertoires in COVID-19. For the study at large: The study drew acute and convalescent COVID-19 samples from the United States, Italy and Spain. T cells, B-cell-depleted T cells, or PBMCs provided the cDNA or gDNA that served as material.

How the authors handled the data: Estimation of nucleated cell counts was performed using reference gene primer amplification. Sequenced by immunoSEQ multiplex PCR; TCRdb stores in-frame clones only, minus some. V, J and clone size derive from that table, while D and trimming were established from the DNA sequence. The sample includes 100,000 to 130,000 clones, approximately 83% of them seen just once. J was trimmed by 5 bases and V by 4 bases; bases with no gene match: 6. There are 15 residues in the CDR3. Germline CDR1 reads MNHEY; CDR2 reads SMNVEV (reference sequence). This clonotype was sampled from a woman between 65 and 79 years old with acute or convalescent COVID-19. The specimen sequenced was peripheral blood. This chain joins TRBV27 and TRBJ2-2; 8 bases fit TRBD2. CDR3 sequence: CASSSSGRGTGELFF. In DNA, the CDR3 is TGTGCCAGCAGTTCAAGCGGGAGAGGGACCGGGGAGCTGTTTTTT.